This T cell receptor beta chain was sequenced for a study of blood T cell repertoires in COVID-19. The germline CDR1 and CDR2 sequences are SGHRS and YFSETQ. The V gene end was trimmed by 4 bases and the J gene end by 8 bases; junction bases not matched to a gene: 11. The CDR3 length is 15 residues. Clones were read by immunoSEQ multiplex PCR, and TCRdb kept only the in-frame ones, dropping some. This table has approximately 400,000 clones, about 80% appearing once. V and J are TRBV5-1 and TRBJ1-4; 7 bases fit TRBD1. The TCR sequence derives from a human donor with acute or convalescent COVID-19. The donor label of this sample is uncertain. The sequenced material came from peripheral blood. The CDR3 protein is CASSVADRSREKLFF. CDR3 sequence (DNA): TGCGCCAGCAGCGTTGCGGACAGGTCTCGGGAAAAACTGTTTTTT. Combining the CDR3 with reference TRBV5-1 and TRBJ1-4 gives the whole variable domain KAGVTQTPRYLIKTRGQQVTLSCSPISGHRSVSWYQQTPGQGLQFLFEYFSETQRNKGNFPGRFSGRQFSNSRSEMNVSTLELGDSALYLCASSVADRSREKLFFGSGTQLSVL.